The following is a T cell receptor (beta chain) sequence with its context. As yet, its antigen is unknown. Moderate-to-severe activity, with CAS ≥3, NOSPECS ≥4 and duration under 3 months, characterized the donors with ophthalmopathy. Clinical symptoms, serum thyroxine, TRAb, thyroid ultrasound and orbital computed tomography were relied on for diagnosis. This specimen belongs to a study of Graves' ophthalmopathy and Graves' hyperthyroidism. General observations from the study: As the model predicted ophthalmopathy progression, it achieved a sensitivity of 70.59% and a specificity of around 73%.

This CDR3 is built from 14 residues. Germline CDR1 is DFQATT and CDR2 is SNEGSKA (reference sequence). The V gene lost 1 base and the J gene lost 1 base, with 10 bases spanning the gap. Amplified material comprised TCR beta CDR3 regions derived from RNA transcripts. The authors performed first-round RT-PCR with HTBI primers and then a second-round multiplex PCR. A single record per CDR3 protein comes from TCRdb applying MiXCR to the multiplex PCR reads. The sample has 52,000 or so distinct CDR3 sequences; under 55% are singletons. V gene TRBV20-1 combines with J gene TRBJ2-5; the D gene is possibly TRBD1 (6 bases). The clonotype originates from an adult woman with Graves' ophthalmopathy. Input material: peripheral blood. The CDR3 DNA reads TGCAGTGCTAGAGGGGACACTCCCCAAGAGACCCAGTACTTC. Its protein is CSARGDTPQETQYF.